These 6 T cell receptor beta chains share one sample of origin, sequenced in a study of naive and memory T cell subsets. Four PCR rounds used nested alpha and beta constant region primers plus the SP2 primer. TCRdb redid the calling of the UMI-ligation and nested PCR reads with MiXCR, one entry per CDR3 protein. The table includes around 25,000 distinct CDR3 sequences, 6% detected once. As for treatment: skin biopsy from PPD injection site in Mantoux-positive individual. TCR cDNA received a 3' ligated oligonucleotide that carried a UMI. The sequencing here drew on skin, taken from a tuberculin skin test site. The receptors originated from an adult in good health.

This clonotype was observed at least ten times. The chain combines TRBV7-2 with TRBJ2-1, with TRBD2 identical over 9 bases. Germline V gives CDR1 SGHTA, CDR2 FQGNSA. V lost 4 bases, J lost 9 bases, and 13 bases stayed unmatched. The CDR3 covers 16 residues. CDR3 sequence: CASSSGGKREAGEQFF. CDR3 in DNA: TGTGCCAGCAGCTCGGGGGGGAAGCGGGAGGCTGGTGAGCAGTTCTTC. The variable domain in full, with the rest retrieved from reference TRBV7-2 and TRBJ2-1, is GAGVSQSPSNKVTEKGKDVELRCDPISGHTALYWYRQSLGQGLEFLIYFQGNSAPDKSGLPSDRFSAERTGGSVSTLTIQRTQQEDSAVYLCASSSGGKREAGEQFFGPGTRLTVL.

This clonotype was observed many times. The chain is built from TRBV20-1 and TRBJ1-6; D ambiguous. This CDR3 has 16 amino acids. The V gene lost 6 bases and the J gene lost 4 bases, with 19 bases spanning the gap. Per germline, CDR1 DFQATT and CDR2 SNEGSKA (reference sequence). The CDR3 DNA reads as TGCAGTGCCAGGACCCTCATTTCGCTATATAATTCACCCCTCCACTTT. This gives the protein CSARTLISLYNSPLHF.

This clonotype showed up many times. The CDR3 is CASSLRGRDIQYF. CDR3 in DNA: TGCGCCAGCAGCCTAAGGGGGCGGGACATTCAGTACTTC. The genes are TRBV5-1 and TRBJ2-4, with 7 bases lining up with TRBD1. The CDR3 contains 13 residues. The V segment lost 4 bases and the J segment 8 bases; nucleotides outside the gene matches: 6. Germline V CDR1 and CDR2: SGHRS, YFSETQ.

This clonotype was recorded at least ten times. The CDR3 spells CASSLGPNSGANVLTF. Written as DNA, the CDR3 is TGTGCCAGCAGCTTAGGACCAAACTCTGGGGCCAACGTCCTGACTTTC. The chain links TRBV5-4 to TRBJ2-6; D unresolved. Germline lookup yields CDR1 SGHNT and CDR2 YYREEE (reference sequence). V lost 2 bases to trimming and J lost 0 bases, with 9 bases between them. There are 16 residues in the CDR3.

At least ten counts were recorded for this clonotype. The chain recombines TRBV27 with TRBJ1-5; 9 bases fit TRBD1. The CDR3 spans 15 residues. V lost 2 bases and J lost 8; bases outside the gene matches: 7. Germline V CDR1 and CDR2: MNHEY, SMNVEV (reference sequence). The CDR3 bases are TGTGCCAGCAGTTTAGGGACAGGGCGTTTGGAGCCCCAGCATTTT. Protein sequence: CASSLGTGRLEPQHF.

This clonotype was picked up many times. The rearrangement links TRBV6-1 to TRBJ2-1, with TRBD2 matching 13 bases. The CDR3 sequence is 18 residues long. Germline V gives CDR1 MNHNS, CDR2 SASEGT. V lost 6 bases to trimming and J lost 9 bases; unmatched junction nucleotides: 17. CDR3 nucleotides: TGTGCCAGCAGGCCGGGACTAGCGGGAACAAGGGTACCGGGTGAGCAGTTCTTC. It specifies CASRPGLAGTRVPGEQFF.